Each of the 29 T cell receptor beta chains below was sequenced from the same sample in a study of early T cells in non-severe SARS-CoV-2 infection. TCRdb processed the 5' RACE reads anew with MiXCR; each CDR3 protein has one entry. The table shows around 81,000 distinct CDR3 sequences, with 13% to 15% occurring only once. The sample taken for sequencing was whole blood. Receptors were obtained from an adult who was a healthcare worker with PCR-confirmed SARS-CoV-2 infection or an uninfected control (not recorded which).

This clonotype was seen at least ten times. The chain combines TRBV3-1 with TRBJ2-1; 12 bases are shared with TRBD2. The CDR3 totals 16 residues. The V gene end was trimmed by 2 bases and the J gene end by 7 bases; junction bases not matched to a gene: 6. Germline CDR1 is LGHDT and CDR2 is YNNKEL (reference sequence). The CDR3 DNA sequence: TGTGCCAGCAGCCAAATGCTAGCGGGGGGGCCAAATGAGCAGTTCTTC. The encoded protein is CASSQMLAGGPNEQFF.

J is TRBJ1-2 and V is TRBV28; 7 bases fit TRBD1. Germline V gene data show CDR1 as MDHEN and CDR2 as SYDVKM. J lost 5 bases, V lost 9 bases, and 6 bases had no gene match. The CDR3 runs to 12 residues. As DNA, the CDR3 is TGTGCCAGTCGGCAGGGGGATTATGGCTACACCTTC. Amino acids: CASRQGDYGYTF.

CDR3 DNA sequence: TGTGCCAGTAGTCTACGACTTGGCTCTGGGGCCAACGTCCTGACTTTC. Protein product: CASSLRLGSGANVLTF. This chain joins TRBV19 and TRBJ2-6; D is unclear. Germline V lookup: CDR1 LNHDA, CDR2 SQIVND (reference sequence). Trimming took off 5 bases at V and 0 bases at J, with 11 bases between the two ends. The CDR3 runs to 16 residues.

Ten or more counts support this clonotype. The gene calls are TRBV7-9 and TRBJ1-1; D might be TRBD1 (6 bases). The CDR3 spans 14 residues. Germline lookup yields CDR1 SEHNR and CDR2 FQNEAQ (reference sequence). Trimming removed 1 base at V and 6 bases at J, with 12 bases between. The CDR3 region has the DNA TGTGCCAGCAGCTTAGACAGGGCGGCGCCTGAAGCTTTCTTT. Protein sequence: CASSLDRAAPEAFF.

This clonotype showed up just a few times. The chain has TRBV6-2 or TRBV6-3 and TRBJ2-7; D tentatively fits TRBD1 or TRBD2 (5 bases each). The V and J ends lost 2 bases and 2 bases respectively, with 19 bases between them. The CDR3 extends over 17 amino acids. CDR1 MNHEY and CDR2 SVGEGT come from the germline V gene. The DNA of the CDR3 is TGTGCCAGCAGTTACATAGCTTTCGGGACGGACGCCTACGAGCAGTACTTC. It specifies CASSYIAFGTDAYEQYF.

V gene TRBV18 combines with J gene TRBJ2-7; D unresolved. The V and J ends lost 2 bases and 1 base respectively, with 12 bases between them. There are 15 residues in the CDR3. Germline CDR1 KGHSH, CDR2 LQKENI. CDR3 bases: TGTGCCAGCTCACCATCGGGTGGAATTTCCTACGAGCAGTACTTC. Its translation: CASSPSGGISYEQYF.

This clonotype appeared a few times. The CDR3 DNA is TGTGCCAGCAGCTTAGGTCCTTTACCGGAGACCCAGTACTTC. This encodes CASSLGPLPETQYF. The gene calls are TRBV7-8 and TRBJ2-5; D remains unclear. Per the germline V gene, CDR1 is SGHVS and CDR2 is FQNEAQ. CDR3 size: 14 residues. Trimming removed 1 base from V and 5 bases from J, with 11 bases in between.

This clonotype was counted many times. CDR3 nucleotides: TGTGCCAGTGGGGAGAGACCGCTATCCTACGAGCAGTACTTC. Protein sequence: CASGERPLSYEQYF. The rearrangement joins TRBV28 to TRBJ2-7; tentative D call: TRBD2 (5 bases). Trimming removed 9 bases at V and 1 base at J, with 16 bases between. The germline V gene encodes CDR1 MDHEN and CDR2 SYDVKM. The CDR3 spans 14 residues.

Ten or more counts support this clonotype. The chain combines TRBV19 with TRBJ1-5, with D uncertain. Looked up from germline, CDR1 is LNHDA and CDR2 is SQIVND (reference sequence). V shed 7 bases and J shed 6 bases, with 13 bases lying between them. The CDR3 consists of 13 residues. The CDR3: CASNAAPLQPQHF. CDR3 in DNA: TGTGCCAGTAACGCAGCCCCTCTTCAGCCCCAGCATTTT.

The sample holds a few counts of this clonotype. V is TRBV7-8 and J is TRBJ1-1, with no clear D. V lost 1 base and J lost 4, with 16 bases in between. This CDR3 has 16 residues. Germline CDR1 is SGHVS and CDR2 is FQNEAQ. The CDR3 here is CASSLVQAPRGTEAFF. DNA for the CDR3: TGTGCCAGCAGCTTAGTCCAGGCCCCCCGGGGCACTGAAGCTTTCTTT.

The CDR3 sequence is CASSGVLLAGGREQYF. CDR3 nucleotide sequence: TGTGCCAGCAGCGGGGTCCTACTAGCGGGGGGCCGCGAGCAGTACTTC. This chain connects TRBV11-1 to TRBJ2-7, with 12 nucleotides matching TRBD2. J was trimmed by 6 bases and V by 5 bases; bases with no gene match: 11. This CDR3 has 16 residues. Germline V gene sequence: CDR1 SGHAT, CDR2 FQDESV (reference sequence).

The gene calls are TRBV7-3 and TRBJ1-2, with unresolved D. From germline, CDR1 is SGHTA and CDR2 FQGTGA. The CDR3 has 12 residues. V shed 4 bases and J shed 14 bases, with 17 bases lying between them. This CDR3 reads CASSSAPSGITF. CDR3 coding DNA: TGTGCCAGCAGCTCGGCGCCATCGGGGATAACCTTC.

This clonotype occurred a few times. This CDR3 reads CSVGGRGTDTQYF. The CDR3 DNA reads TGCAGCGTTGGCGGGAGAGGGACAGATACGCAGTATTTT. The chain has TRBV29-1 and TRBJ2-3; 7 positions agree with TRBD2. CDR3 length: 13 amino acids. Germline-derived CDR1 and CDR2 are SQVTM and ANQGSEA. Trimming took 4 bases from V and 3 from J; bases not matched to a gene: 4.

There are many counts of this clonotype. The chain has TRBV9 and TRBJ2-3, with 8 bases aligning to TRBD1. There are 13 residues in the CDR3. V trimming: 4 bases; J trimming: 6 bases; junction bases outside the gene matches: 4. In germline, CDR1 is SGDLS, CDR2 YYNGEE. The CDR3 loop reads CASSRDRWDTQYF. CDR3 bases: TGTGCCAGCAGCAGGGACAGGTGGGATACGCAGTATTTT.

Only a few counts were recorded for this clonotype. This chain's CDR3 is CASSLGAQGSEAFF. CDR3 sequence (DNA): TGTGCCAGCAGCCTCGGCGCACAGGGGTCTGAAGCTTTCTTT. J is TRBJ1-1 and V is TRBV12-3 or TRBV12-4; 7 bases are a match to TRBD1. The CDR3 loop spans 14 amino acids. The J segment lost 6 bases and the V segment lost 6 bases, leaving 10 bases of the junction unmatched.

The CDR3 reads CASRSQDTEAFF. Written as DNA, the CDR3 is TGTGCCAGCCGCTCGCAGGACACTGAAGCTTTCTTT. The chain joins TRBV28 to TRBJ1-1, with no clear D. The CDR3 runs to 12 residues. Germline V gives CDR1 MDHEN, CDR2 SYDVKM. V shed 8 bases and J shed 3 bases, with 10 bases lying between them.

V gene TRBV5-6 combines with J gene TRBJ1-5; 8 positions match TRBD1. Germline V gene sequence: CDR1 SGHDT, CDR2 YYEEEE. The CDR3 is made up of 13 amino acids. V shed 8 bases and J 3 bases; nucleotides not matched to a gene: 4. This CDR3 reads CASGQGDNQPQHF. The DNA for the CDR3 is TGTGCCAGTGGACAGGGCGACAATCAGCCCCAGCATTTT.

There are a few counts of this clonotype. CDR3 sequence reads: CASSPSAGTAYGYTF. CDR3 sequence (DNA): TGTGCCAGCAGCCCCTCCGCCGGGACAGCCTATGGCTACACCTTC. The chain has TRBV7-2 and TRBJ1-2; 7 bases line up with TRBD1. V lost 5 bases and J lost 4; bases outside the gene matches: 10. CDR3 length: 15 amino acids. Germline V CDR1 and CDR2: SGHTA, FQGNSA.

This clonotype was detected a few times. The gene calls are TRBV4-3 and TRBJ1-2, with a possible D match to TRBD1 (5 bases). The V end was cut by 3 bases, the J end by 0 bases, with 11 bases between. CDR1 and CDR2 from the germline V gene are LGHNA and YSLEER. The CDR3 runs to 15 residues. CDR3 sequence reads: CASSQDQGPNYGYTF. DNA of the CDR3: TGCGCCAGCAGCCAGGACCAGGGACCTAACTATGGCTACACCTTC.

The chain recombines TRBV12-3 or TRBV12-4 with TRBJ2-3, with D uncertain. This CDR3 spans 13 amino acids. V was trimmed by 5 bases and J by 2 bases, leaving 8 bases between them. CDR3 sequence reads: CASSRSYTDTQYF. The CDR3 nucleotides are TGTGCCAGCAGTCGCTCGTACACAGATACGCAGTATTTT.

The chain has TRBV4-2 and TRBJ2-7; the D gene could be TRBD1 or TRBD2 (5 bases each). The V gene lost 0 bases and the J gene lost 7 bases, with 16 bases spanning the gap. This CDR3 comprises 15 residues. CDR1 is LGHNA, CDR2 YNFKEQ, per germline. DNA of the CDR3: TGTGCCAGCAGCCAAGAGGGGGTCGCCGAGGAGGAGCAGTACTTC. It specifies CASSQEGVAEEEQYF.

This clonotype turned up a few times. This chain uses TRBV2 with TRBJ1-2; D is possibly TRBD1 (5 bases). The CDR3 is 13 residues long. Germline V gene lookup returns CDR1 SNHLY and CDR2 FYNNEI. Trimming removed 6 bases at V and 6 bases at J, with 14 bases between. CDR3 DNA sequence: TGTGCCAGCAGGGCCCGGGGCAAGGATGGCTACACCTTC. Its protein is CASRARGKDGYTF.

This clonotype came up a few times. V gene TRBV6-2 or TRBV6-3 combines with J gene TRBJ1-5, with D perhaps TRBD1 (6 bases). Per germline, CDR1 MNHEY and CDR2 SVGEGT. Trimming removed 3 bases at V and 3 bases at J, with 12 bases between. The CDR3 sequence is 15 residues long. The CDR3 here is CASSYSDRFNQPQHF. Written as DNA, the CDR3 is TGTGCCAGCAGTTATTCCGACAGGTTCAATCAGCCCCAGCATTTT.

The rearrangement links TRBV10-3 to TRBJ1-6, with D hard to call. Between the trimmed V and J ends, which lost 5 bases and 7 bases, there was a span of 9 bases. The CDR3 covers 13 residues. Germline V gives CDR1 ENHRY, CDR2 SYGVKD. CDR3 bases: TGTGCCATCAGTAAGGATGGGAATTCACCCCTCCACTTT. Translation gives CAISKDGNSPLHF.

This clonotype was recorded at least ten times. The chain carries TRBV27 and TRBJ2-4, with a tentative D call TRBD1 (6 bases). The CDR3 length is 15 residues. V dropped 7 bases and J dropped 0 bases, with 13 bases sitting between them. CDR1 and CDR2 (germline): MNHEY, SMNVEV (reference sequence). The CDR3 region has the DNA TGTGCCAGCAACCCGGGACAACTAGCCAAAAACATTCAGTACTTC. Translation: CASNPGQLAKNIQYF.

This clonotype was counted only a few times. This chain uses TRBV7-2 with TRBJ2-3; tentative D call: TRBD2 (6 bases). Between the trimmed V and J ends, which lost 0 bases and 11 bases, there was a span of 15 bases. The germline CDR1 and CDR2 sequences are SGHTA and FQGNSA. The CDR3 spans 14 residues. DNA for the CDR3: TGTGCCAGCAGCTTAGCGCTTCAGGGCGGGGTGCAGTATTTT. Amino acids: CASSLALQGGVQYF.

This clonotype was counted only a few times. V and J are TRBV7-9 and TRBJ2-6; D unclear. The CDR3 is 16 amino acids. Germline V gene lookup returns CDR1 SEHNR and CDR2 FQNEAQ (reference sequence). V shed 7 bases and J shed 0 bases, with 13 bases lying between them. In DNA form, the CDR3 reads TGTGCCAGCACTAGGACCCCCGTCTCTGGGGCCAACGTCCTGACTTTC. Its protein is CASTRTPVSGANVLTF.

The chain couples TRBV29-1 to TRBJ1-2; D might be TRBD1 (6 bases). V was trimmed by 8 bases and J by 2 bases, leaving 15 bases between them. Germline values: CDR1 SQVTM, CDR2 ANQGSEA. The CDR3 covers 13 residues. CDR3: CSFKEGTNYGYTF. In nucleotides, the CDR3 is TGCAGCTTCAAGGAGGGGACAAACTATGGCTACACCTTC.

V usage is TRBV9 and J usage is TRBJ2-7; D is possibly TRBD1 (5 bases). V gave up 6 bases and J gave up 5 bases, with 15 bases separating them. The CDR3 has 13 amino acids. Germline V gene sequence: CDR1 SGDLS, CDR2 YYNGEE. The CDR3 DNA reads as TGTGCCAGCACCCCCCCAGGGTCAGACGAGCAGTACTTC. Translation gives CASTPPGSDEQYF.